These 31 T cell receptor beta chains were all obtained from the same sample, sequenced in a study of cytomegalovirus exposure and HLA in healthy donors. PCR was performed using 60 Vbeta and 13 Jbeta primers. This table comes from immunoSEQ multiplex PCR, and its TCRdb copy is limited to in-frame clones, with some not included. The top ten hold 51% of the sample, which has about 61,000 clones, approximately 72% seen once. The sequenced material came from PBMCs. The receptors originated from a man in his forties or fifties in good health and CMV-seropositive.

The V gene is TRBV28, the J gene TRBJ2-6; maybe TRBD1 (5 bases). CDR3 length: 17 amino acids. The germline CDR1 and CDR2 sequences are MDHEN and SYDVKM. V shed 7 bases and J shed 2 bases, with 18 bases lying between them. The CDR3 nucleotides read TGTGCCAGCATCCGTCCCTCGGACACCACTGGGGCCAACGTCCTGACTTTC. This gives the protein CASIRPSDTTGANVLTF.

The V gene is TRBV30, the J gene TRBJ1-1; D possibly corresponds to TRBD1 (6 bases). Germline V CDR1 and CDR2: GTSNPN, SVGIG (reference sequence). Between the trimmed V and J ends, which lost 0 bases and 7 bases, there was a span of 15 bases. This CDR3 spans 14 amino acids. The CDR3 here is CAWSVGQGTNEAFF. CDR3 nucleotide sequence: TGTGCCTGGAGTGTTGGGCAGGGGACAAATGAAGCTTTCTTT.

This rearrangement joins TRBV19 to TRBJ2-2; 11 bases line up with TRBD2. The trim removed 6 bases at V and 5 bases at J, leaving 11 bases unmatched. This CDR3 region has 17 residues. CDR1 is LNHDA, CDR2 SQIVND, per germline (reference sequence). In DNA, the CDR3 is TGTGCCAGTAGCAAACGACCCGGGACTAGCGGAACCGGGGAGCTGTTTTTT. This gives the protein CASSKRPGTSGTGELFF.

This chain uses TRBV6-6 with TRBJ1-6; D might be TRBD1 (5 bases). Germline V gene lookup returns CDR1 MNHNY and CDR2 SVGAGI (reference sequence). The ends were cut back, 6 bases at V and 11 bases at J, with 17 bases in the middle. CDR3 length equals 14 residues. The CDR3 is CASSQGRGETPLHF. The CDR3 region has the DNA TGTGCCAGCAGCCAGGGACGGGGGGAAACACCCCTCCACTTT.

The chain combines TRBV6-5 with TRBJ2-3; 7 bases agree with TRBD2. J was trimmed by 2 bases and V by 2 bases; bases with no gene match: 7. The germline V gene encodes CDR1 MNHEY and CDR2 SVGAGI. CDR3 length equals 16 residues. The CDR3 here is CASSYSGIYDTDTQYF. In DNA, the CDR3 is TGTGCCAGCAGTTACAGCGGGATCTACGACACAGATACGCAGTATTTT.

V is TRBV7-9 and J is TRBJ1-5; 8 nucleotides match TRBD1. Per the germline V gene, CDR1 is SEHNR and CDR2 is FQNEAQ (reference sequence). This CDR3 has 15 residues. V dropped 3 bases and J dropped 2; count of bases not matched to a gene: 3. CDR3 residues: CASSFGTGGNQPQHF. The DNA for the CDR3 is TGTGCCAGCAGCTTCGGGACAGGTGGCAATCAGCCCCAGCATTTT. The complete variable domain, with remaining parts taken from reference TRBV7-9 and TRBJ1-5, reads DTGVSQNPRHKITKRGQNVTFRCDPISEHNRLYWYRQTLGQGPEFLTYFQNEAQLEKSRLLSDRFSAERPKGSFSTLEIQRTEQGDSAMYLCASSFGTGGNQPQHFGDGTRLSIL.

The CDR3 protein is CASSLVPPRNTEAFF. The CDR3 nucleotides read TGTGCCAGCAGCTTGGTCCCCCCGCGGAACACTGAAGCTTTCTTT. The chain recombines TRBV5-5 with TRBJ1-1; the D is unclear. The V end was cut by 0 bases, the J end by 1 base, with 10 bases between. This CDR3 spans 15 amino acids. Germline CDR1 SGHKS, CDR2 YYEKEE (reference sequence).

This clone was observed once. The CDR3 coding sequence is TGTGCCAGTAGTATGCTGCGGGGTGGGAGCACTGAAGCTTTCTTT. Its protein is CASSMLRGGSTEAFF. The chain uses TRBV19 and TRBJ1-1; D remains ambiguous. Germline CDR1 reads LNHDA; CDR2 reads SQIVND (reference sequence). CDR3 length: 15 residues. Trimming stripped 3 bases from V and 4 bases from J, with 15 bases between.

The sample holds a few counts of this clone. The rearrangement joins TRBV9 to TRBJ2-2; D unclear. This CDR3 is built from 15 residues. V was trimmed by 0 bases and J by 7 bases, leaving 13 bases between them. Germline CDR1 reads SGDLS; CDR2 reads YYNGEE. CDR3 sequence: CASSVAQVENGELFF. As DNA, the CDR3 is TGTGCCAGCAGCGTAGCTCAGGTAGAAAACGGGGAGCTGTTTTTT.

Concerning this clone: Sequence at one end of the junction differs from germline and may be a read error. J is TRBJ2-4 and V is TRBV4-1, with D possibly matching TRBD1 (5 bases). The CDR3 has 16 residues. Looked up from germline, CDR1 is MGHRA and CDR2 is YSYEKL. CDR3 amino acids: CASSQETGPGLYIQSF. Written as DNA, the CDR3 is TGCGCCAGCAGCCAAGAAACCGGGCCAGGGTTGTACATTCAGTCCTTC.

DNA of the CDR3: TGTGCCTGTTTACCCCTGCCAGGGGGCTTGAGCGGGGAGCTGTTTTTT. Translating it yields CACLPLPGGLSGELFF. V is TRBV30 and J is TRBJ2-2; TRBD1 aligns across 8 bases. Germline-derived CDR1 and CDR2 are GTSNPN and SVGIG (reference sequence). This CDR3 has 16 residues. V lost 6 bases, J lost 7 bases, and 16 bases stayed unmatched.

The rearrangement joins TRBV5-6 to TRBJ1-4, with D possibly TRBD1 on 6 matching bases. V lost 4 bases and J lost 3, with 13 bases in between. Germline V gene sequence: CDR1 SGHDT, CDR2 YYEEEE. The CDR3 has 15 amino acids. In DNA form, the CDR3 reads TGTGCCAGCAGCCCCTCGGGGGGCGCTAATGAAAAACTGTTTTTT. Translated: CASSPSGGANEKLFF.

V usage is TRBV19 and J usage is TRBJ1-2; D might be TRBD1 (5 bases). Germline V gene data show CDR1 as LNHDA and CDR2 as SQIVND (reference sequence). The CDR3 extends over 14 amino acids. The V end lost 2 bases, the J end lost 2 bases, and 9 bases lay between the germline ends. Written as DNA, the CDR3 is TGTGCCAGTAGTATACCAGGGCTCAACTATGGCTACACCTTC. Its protein is CASSIPGLNYGYTF. The full variable domain, rest sourced from reference TRBV19 and TRBJ1-2, is DGGITQSPKYLFRKEGQNVTLSCEQNLNHDAMYWYRQDPGQGLRLIYYSQIVNDFQKGDIAEGYSVSREKKESFPLTVTSAQKNPTAFYLCASSIPGLNYGYTFGSGTRLTVV.

As for this clone: An end of the junction does not agree with germline; a read error may underlie this. The genes are TRBV5-3 and TRBJ1-5; a possible D gene is TRBD1 (5 bases). TRBV5-3 is designated an ORF whose function remains uncertain. The CDR3 spans 14 residues. The CDR3 nucleotides are TGTGCCACAAGCTTGGGGAGGGGAGGACATCCCCAGCATTTT. Translated, it gives CATSLGRGGHPQHF.

V and J are TRBV7-8 and TRBJ1-2, with D tentatively TRBD1 (5 bases). CDR1 SGHVS and CDR2 FQNEAQ come from the germline V gene. The germline V and J ends were trimmed by 7 bases and 5 bases, with 17 bases remaining between them. CDR3 length equals 14 residues. The CDR3 sequence is CASIPRGLAYGYTF. The CDR3, as DNA: TGTGCCAGCATCCCCCGGGGACTCGCTTATGGCTACACCTTC.

The V gene is TRBV19, the J gene TRBJ2-1, with 8 bases lining up with TRBD1. Unmatched junction bases numbered 6, after V lost 10 bases and J lost 4 bases. Germline V gene data show CDR1 as LNHDA and CDR2 as SQIVND (reference sequence). This CDR3 contains 13 residues. The CDR3 here is CAISGGLYNEQFF. The CDR3 coding sequence is TGTGCCATCTCAGGGGGCTTATACAATGAGCAGTTCTTC.

The V gene is TRBV28, the J gene TRBJ1-1; D ambiguous. This CDR3 has 11 residues. CDR1 MDHEN and CDR2 SYDVKM come from the germline V gene. V lost 10 bases to trimming and J lost 0 bases, with 6 bases between them. The chain's CDR3 is CAISVNTEAFF. The CDR3 DNA reads as TGTGCCATTTCAGTGAACACTGAAGCTTTCTTT.

The CDR3 DNA reads as TGTGCCAGCAGTCAAGACAGGGGGTACGAGCAGTACTTC. This translates into CASSQDRGYEQYF. The gene calls are TRBV6-4 and TRBJ2-7, with TRBD1 matching 9 bases. This CDR3 contains 13 residues. V was clipped by 5 bases and J by 4 bases; unmatched bases: 3. In germline, CDR1 is MRHNA, CDR2 SNTAGT.

V gene TRBV19 combines with J gene TRBJ1-1; D not resolved. Trimming pared 6 bases from V and 1 base from J, leaving 18 bases between. Germline CDR1 and CDR2: LNHDA and SQIVND (reference sequence). The CDR3 consists of 16 residues. CDR3 loop: CASSPLLLPSNTEAFF. The CDR3 DNA reads as TGTGCCAGTAGCCCCCTTTTACTCCCCTCGAACACTGAAGCTTTCTTT.

The chain has TRBV7-2 and TRBJ2-7; D may be TRBD1 (5 bases). The CDR3 has 16 amino acids. V lost 0 bases, J lost 3 bases, and 15 bases lay in between. Per the germline V gene, CDR1 is SGHTA and CDR2 is FQGNSA. The CDR3 sequence: CASSLASGSSLYEQYF. The CDR3, as DNA: TGTGCCAGCAGCTTAGCATCAGGGTCGTCCCTCTACGAGCAGTACTTC.

The chain joins TRBV4-2 to TRBJ1-6, with TRBD1 matching over 10 bases. V dropped 3 bases and J dropped 8; count of bases not matched to a gene: 4. This CDR3 is built from 15 residues. CDR1 is LGHNA and CDR2 is YNFKEQ in the germline V gene. CDR3 residues: CASSHEGTGDSPLHF. CDR3 nucleotides: TGTGCCAGCAGCCATGAGGGGACAGGGGATTCACCCCTCCACTTT.

The rearrangement joins TRBV7-2 to TRBJ2-1; 8 nucleotides line up with TRBD2. The CDR3 is made up of 15 amino acids. The J segment lost 6 bases and the V segment lost 7 bases, leaving 11 bases of the junction unmatched. Germline V CDR1 and CDR2: SGHTA, FQGNSA. The CDR3 loop is CASKERGGSINEQFF. The CDR3 DNA reads as TGTGCCAGCAAAGAACGGGGGGGGTCCATCAATGAGCAGTTCTTC. The full variable domain, completed using reference TRBV7-2 and TRBJ2-1, is GAGVSQSPSNKVTEKGKDVELRCDPISGHTALYWYRQSLGQGLEFLIYFQGNSAPDKSGLPSDRFSAERTGGSVSTLTIQRTQQEDSAVYLCASKERGGSINEQFFGPGTRLTVL.

This chain connects TRBV18 to TRBJ2-5, with D hard to call. Trimming took 3 bases from V and 5 from J, leaving 13 bases between them. Per germline, CDR1 KGHSH and CDR2 LQKENI. The CDR3 is 14 residues long. The CDR3 loop is CASSPLSERETQYF. The CDR3 DNA is TGTGCCAGCTCACCCCTTAGTGAGAGGGAGACCCAGTACTTC.

CDR3 in amino acids: CASSHGDREKLFF. CDR3 in DNA: TGCGCCAGCAGCCACGGGGATCGGGAAAAACTGTTTTTT. The chain is built from TRBV4-1 and TRBJ1-4; D gene uncertain. V was clipped by 3 bases and J by 8 bases, with 10 bases between them. The CDR3 length is 13 residues. The germline V gene has CDR1 MGHRA and CDR2 YSYEKL.

The chain employs TRBV7-3 and TRBJ2-6; 12 bases match TRBD2. Germline CDR1 reads SGHTA; CDR2 reads FQGTGA. This CDR3 is built from 21 residues. V lost 1 base and J lost 2; bases outside the gene matches: 12. CDR3 in DNA: TGTGCCAGCAGCTTAATGTCCCAGGGCCTAGCGGGAGGGGCTGGGGCCAACGTCCTGACTTTC. Its protein product is CASSLMSQGLAGGAGANVLTF.

The chain carries TRBV6-5 and TRBJ1-2; 8 nucleotides match TRBD1. CDR1 is MNHEY, CDR2 SVGAGI, per germline. This CDR3 has 12 residues. After removal of 5 bases from V and 8 bases from J, the junction contained 4 bases not matched to a gene. The CDR3 sequence is CASSRQGTGYTF. CDR3 DNA sequence: TGTGCCAGCAGTAGACAGGGGACCGGCTACACCTTC.

In this sample, this clone turned up a few times. This chain connects TRBV30 to TRBJ2-7; a possible D gene is TRBD2 (6 bases). The length of the CDR3 is 13 residues. Germline-derived CDR1 and CDR2 are GTSNPN and SVGIG (reference sequence). Trimming pared 5 bases from V and 2 bases from J, leaving 13 bases between. Here the CDR3 reads CAWAVGGAYEQYF. CDR3 coding DNA: TGTGCCTGGGCTGTTGGCGGGGCCTACGAGCAGTACTTC.

The chain recombines TRBV4-3 with TRBJ1-1; perhaps TRBD1 as D (5 bases). The V end was cut by 4 bases, the J end by 0 bases, with 12 bases between. This CDR3 is 15 amino acids long. Looked up from germline, CDR1 is LGHNA and CDR2 is YSLEER. The CDR3 spells CASSPYDRLNTEAFF. CDR3 DNA: TGCGCCAGCAGCCCTTATGACAGATTGAACACTGAAGCTTTCTTT.

This clone is a singleton in its sample. The chain uses TRBV18 and TRBJ2-7, with 7 positions matching TRBD1. J lost 10 bases, V lost 2 bases, and 11 bases had no gene match. Germline CDR1 and CDR2: KGHSH and LQKENI. CDR3 length: 14 amino acids. CDR3 coding DNA: TGTGCCAGCTCACCAGGTGGGACAGACCTCGGCCAGTACTTC. Protein sequence: CASSPGGTDLGQYF.

V is TRBV30 and J is TRBJ1-1; TRBD1 might be the D (5 bases). Germline assignment: CDR1 GTSNPN and CDR2 SVGIG (reference sequence). The CDR3 has 15 residues. V shed 2 bases and J shed 2 bases, with 15 bases lying between them. Here the CDR3 DNA reads TGTGCCTGGAGTCCGCGGGGGGGGTTCAACACTGAAGCTTTCTTT. Its protein is CAWSPRGGFNTEAFF.

CDR3: CASSSTVGRSEAFF. CDR3 DNA: TGTGCCAGCAGTTCTACAGTGGGCAGGTCTGAAGCTTTCTTT. This sequence joins TRBV7-2 and TRBJ1-1; D gene uncertain. The ends were cut back, 6 bases at V and 6 bases at J, with 17 bases in the middle. Germline loops: CDR1 SGHTA, CDR2 FQGNSA. The CDR3 totals 14 residues. The full variable domain, rest sourced from reference TRBV7-2 and TRBJ1-1, is GAGVSQSPSNKVTEKGKDVELRCDPISGHTALYWYRQSLGQGLEFLIYFQGNSAPDKSGLPSDRFSAERTGGSVSTLTIQRTQQEDSAVYLCASSSTVGRSEAFFGQGTRLTVV.